Reported below is one T cell receptor beta chain. Its target is unknown. V was trimmed by 5 bases and J by 7 bases, leaving 15 bases between them. Looked up from germline, CDR1 is SGHVS and CDR2 is FQNEAQ. CDR3 length: 14 residues. Each patient relapsed following autologous stem cell transplantation, and prior brentuximab vedotin exposure differed. From thawed PBMCs, CD8+ T cells were isolated by magnetic negative selection. Measured with immunoSEQ multiplex PCR; TCRdb has only the in-frame clones, and not every one. The sample gives 25,000 to 30,000 clones, around nine tenths of which show up once; roughly 6.3% is in the top ten. This specimen belongs to a study of PD-1 blockade in classical Hodgkin lymphoma. General study findings and limits: Those achieving complete response showed baseline diversity like newly diagnosed patients.

The material sequenced was CD8+ T cells from blood, taken at baseline. The chain couples TRBV7-8 to TRBJ2-1; possible D gene TRBD1, 5 bases. This clonotype originated in a human donor with classical Hodgkin lymphoma. The CDR3 here is CASSITARENEQFF. CDR3 sequence (DNA): TGTGCCAGCAGCATCACCGCCAGGGAAAATGAGCAGTTCTTC.